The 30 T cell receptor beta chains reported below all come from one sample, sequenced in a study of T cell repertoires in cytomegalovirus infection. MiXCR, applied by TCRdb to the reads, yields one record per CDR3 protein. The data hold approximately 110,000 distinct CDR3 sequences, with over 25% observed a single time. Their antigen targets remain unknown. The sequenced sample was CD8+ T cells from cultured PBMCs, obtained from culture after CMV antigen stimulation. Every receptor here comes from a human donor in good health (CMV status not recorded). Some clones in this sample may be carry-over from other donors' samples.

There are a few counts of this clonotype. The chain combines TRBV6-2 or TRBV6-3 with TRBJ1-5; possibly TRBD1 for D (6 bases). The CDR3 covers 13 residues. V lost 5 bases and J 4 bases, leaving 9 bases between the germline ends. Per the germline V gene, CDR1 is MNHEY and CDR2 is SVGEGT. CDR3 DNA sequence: TGTGCCAGCAGTGACAGGACTAATCAGCCCCAGCATTTT. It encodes CASSDRTNQPQHF.

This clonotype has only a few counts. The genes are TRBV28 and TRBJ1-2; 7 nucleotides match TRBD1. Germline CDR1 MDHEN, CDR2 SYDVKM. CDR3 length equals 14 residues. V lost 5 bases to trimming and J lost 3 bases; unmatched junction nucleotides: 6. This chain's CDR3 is CASSPGQSYYGYTF. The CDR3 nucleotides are TGTGCCAGCAGTCCGGGACAGAGTTACTATGGCTACACCTTC.

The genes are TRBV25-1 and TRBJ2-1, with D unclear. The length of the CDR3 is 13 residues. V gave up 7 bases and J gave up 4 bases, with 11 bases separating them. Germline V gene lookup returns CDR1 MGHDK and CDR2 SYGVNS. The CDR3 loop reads CASTHWLYNEQFF. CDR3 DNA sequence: TGTGCCAGCACCCACTGGCTATACAATGAGCAGTTCTTC.

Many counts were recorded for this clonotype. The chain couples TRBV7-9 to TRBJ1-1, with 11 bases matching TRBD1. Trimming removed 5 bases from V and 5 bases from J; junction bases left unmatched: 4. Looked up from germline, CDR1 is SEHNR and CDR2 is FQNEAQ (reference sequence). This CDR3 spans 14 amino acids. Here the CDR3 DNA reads TGTGCCAGCAGCCCGGGACAGGGGGGGACTGAAGCTTTCTTT. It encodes CASSPGQGGTEAFF.

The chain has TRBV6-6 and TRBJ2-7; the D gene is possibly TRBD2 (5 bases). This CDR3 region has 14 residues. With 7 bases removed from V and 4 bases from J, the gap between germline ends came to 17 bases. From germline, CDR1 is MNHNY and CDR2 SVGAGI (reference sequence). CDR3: CASTSSRGFYEQYF. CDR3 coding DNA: TGTGCCAGCACCTCCTCACGGGGATTTTACGAGCAGTACTTC.

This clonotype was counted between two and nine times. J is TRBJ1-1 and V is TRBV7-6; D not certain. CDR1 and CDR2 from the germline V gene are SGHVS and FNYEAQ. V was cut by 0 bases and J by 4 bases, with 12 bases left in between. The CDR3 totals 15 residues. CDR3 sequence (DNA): TGTGCCAGCAGCTTAGCGTTTCCTGGTGGCACTGAAGCTTTCTTT. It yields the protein CASSLAFPGGTEAFF.

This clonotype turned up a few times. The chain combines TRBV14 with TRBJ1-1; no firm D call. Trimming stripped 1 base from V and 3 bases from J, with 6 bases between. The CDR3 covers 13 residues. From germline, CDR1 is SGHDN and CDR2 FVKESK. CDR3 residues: CASSQVSYTEAFF. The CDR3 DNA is TGTGCCAGCAGCCAAGTCAGCTACACTGAAGCTTTCTTT.

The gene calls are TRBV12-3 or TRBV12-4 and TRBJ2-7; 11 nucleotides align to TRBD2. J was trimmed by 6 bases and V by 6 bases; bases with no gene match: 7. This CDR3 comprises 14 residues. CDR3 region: CASSTSGGVGEQYF. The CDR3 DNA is TGTGCCAGCAGCACTAGCGGGGGTGTAGGCGAGCAGTACTTC.

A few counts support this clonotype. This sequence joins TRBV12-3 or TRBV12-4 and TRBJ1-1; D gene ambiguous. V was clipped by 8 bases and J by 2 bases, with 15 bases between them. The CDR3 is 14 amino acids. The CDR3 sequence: CASEAGPINTEAFF. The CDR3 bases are TGTGCCAGCGAGGCGGGCCCCATTAACACTGAAGCTTTCTTT.

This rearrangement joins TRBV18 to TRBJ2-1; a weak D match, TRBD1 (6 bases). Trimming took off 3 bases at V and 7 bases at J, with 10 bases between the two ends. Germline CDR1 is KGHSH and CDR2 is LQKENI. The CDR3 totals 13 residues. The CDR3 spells CASSPQGWNEQFF. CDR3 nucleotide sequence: TGTGCCAGCTCACCCCAGGGGTGGAATGAGCAGTTCTTC.

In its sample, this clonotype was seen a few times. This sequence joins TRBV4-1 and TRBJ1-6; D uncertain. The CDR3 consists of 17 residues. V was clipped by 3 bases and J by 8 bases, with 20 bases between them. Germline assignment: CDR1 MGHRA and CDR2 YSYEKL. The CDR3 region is CASSHGRDQVLDSPLHF. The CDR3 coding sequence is TGCGCCAGCAGCCATGGACGGGATCAAGTTTTGGATTCACCCCTCCACTTT.

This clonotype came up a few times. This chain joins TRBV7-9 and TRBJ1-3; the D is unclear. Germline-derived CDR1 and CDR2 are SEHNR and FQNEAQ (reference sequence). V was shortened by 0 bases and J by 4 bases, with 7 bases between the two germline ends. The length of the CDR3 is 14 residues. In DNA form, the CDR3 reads TGTGCCAGCAGCTTAGCAGGGCACGGAAACACCATATATTTT. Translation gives CASSLAGHGNTIYF.

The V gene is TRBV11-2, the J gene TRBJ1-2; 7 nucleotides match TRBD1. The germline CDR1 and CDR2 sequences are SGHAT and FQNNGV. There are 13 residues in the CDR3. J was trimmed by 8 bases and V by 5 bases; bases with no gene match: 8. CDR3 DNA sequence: TGTGCCAGCAGCACCGGACAGGTCGGGGGCTACACCTTC. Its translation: CASSTGQVGGYTF.

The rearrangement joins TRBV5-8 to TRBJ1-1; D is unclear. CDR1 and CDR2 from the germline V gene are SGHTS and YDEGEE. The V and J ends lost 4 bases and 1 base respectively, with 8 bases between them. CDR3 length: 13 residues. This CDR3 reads CASSVVANTEAFF. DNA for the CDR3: TGTGCCAGCAGCGTTGTTGCGAACACTGAAGCTTTCTTT. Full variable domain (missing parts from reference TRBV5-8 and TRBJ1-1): EAGVTQSPTHLIKTRGQQATLRCSPISGHTSVYWYQQALGLGLQFLLWYDEGEERNRGNFPPRFSGRQFPNYSSELNVNALELEDSALYLCASSVVANTEAFFGQGTRLTVV.

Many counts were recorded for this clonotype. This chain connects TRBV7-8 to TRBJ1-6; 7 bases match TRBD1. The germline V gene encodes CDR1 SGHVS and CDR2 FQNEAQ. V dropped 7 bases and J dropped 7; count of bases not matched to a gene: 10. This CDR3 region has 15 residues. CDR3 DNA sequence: TGTGCCAGCACCAATAGGGGGCAGAGGAATTCACCCCTCCACTTT. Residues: CASTNRGQRNSPLHF.

The chain's CDR3 is CATGTEYTGELFF. CDR3 coding DNA: TGTGCCACCGGGACAGAATACACCGGGGAGCTGTTTTTT. This chain links TRBV12-3 or TRBV12-4 with TRBJ2-2, with 7 bases aligning to TRBD1. This CDR3 has 13 residues. V lost 10 bases and J lost 3; bases outside the gene matches: 5.

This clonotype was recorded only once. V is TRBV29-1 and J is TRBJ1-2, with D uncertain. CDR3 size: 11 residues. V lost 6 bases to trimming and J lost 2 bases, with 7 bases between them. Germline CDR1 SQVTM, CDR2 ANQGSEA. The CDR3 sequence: CSVSGNYGYTF. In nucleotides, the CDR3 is TGCAGCGTCTCCGGGAACTATGGCTACACCTTC. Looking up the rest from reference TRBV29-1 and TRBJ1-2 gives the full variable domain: SAVISQKPSRDICQRGTSLTIQCQVDSQVTMMFWYRQQPGQSLTLIATANQGSEATYESGFVIDKFPISRPNLTFSTLTVSNMSPEDSSIYLCSVSGNYGYTFGSGTRLTVV.

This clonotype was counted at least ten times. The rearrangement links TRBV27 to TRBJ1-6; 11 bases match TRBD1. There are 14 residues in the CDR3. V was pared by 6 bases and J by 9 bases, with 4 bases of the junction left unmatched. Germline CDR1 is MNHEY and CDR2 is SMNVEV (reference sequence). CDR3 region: CASSSGTGGSPLHF. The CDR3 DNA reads TGTGCCAGCAGCTCCGGGACAGGGGGTTCACCCCTCCACTTT.

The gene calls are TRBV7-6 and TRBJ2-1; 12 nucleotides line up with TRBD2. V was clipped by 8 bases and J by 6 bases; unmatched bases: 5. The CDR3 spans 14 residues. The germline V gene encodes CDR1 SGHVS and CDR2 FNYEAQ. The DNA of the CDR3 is TGTGCCAGCGCCGGGACTAGCGGGCCCAATGAGCAGTTCTTC. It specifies CASAGTSGPNEQFF. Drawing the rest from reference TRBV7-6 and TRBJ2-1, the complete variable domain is GAGVSQSPRYKVTKRGQDVALRCDPISGHVSLYWYRQALGQGPEFLTYFNYEAQQDKSGLPNDRFSAERPEGSISTLTIQRTEQRDSAMYRCASAGTSGPNEQFFGPGTRLTVL.

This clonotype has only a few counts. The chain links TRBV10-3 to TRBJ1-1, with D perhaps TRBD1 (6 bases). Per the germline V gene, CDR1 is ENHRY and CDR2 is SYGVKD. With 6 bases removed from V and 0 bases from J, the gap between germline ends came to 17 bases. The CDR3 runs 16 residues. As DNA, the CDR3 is TGTGCCATCAGACACGAGGTGGACAGCGTGAACACTGAAGCTTTCTTT. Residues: CAIRHEVDSVNTEAFF.

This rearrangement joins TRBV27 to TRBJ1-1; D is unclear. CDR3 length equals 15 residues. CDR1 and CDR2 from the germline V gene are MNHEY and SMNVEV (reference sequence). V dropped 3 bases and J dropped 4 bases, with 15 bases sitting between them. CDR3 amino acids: CASSFIPLGSTEAFF. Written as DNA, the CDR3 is TGTGCCAGCAGTTTTATCCCCTTGGGTAGCACTGAAGCTTTCTTT.

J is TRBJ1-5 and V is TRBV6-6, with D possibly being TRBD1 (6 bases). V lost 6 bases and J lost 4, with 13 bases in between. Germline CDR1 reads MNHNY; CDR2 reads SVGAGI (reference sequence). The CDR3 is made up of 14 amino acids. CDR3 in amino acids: CASRLQGWNQPQHF. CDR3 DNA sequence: TGTGCCAGCAGGCTTCAGGGGTGGAATCAGCCCCAGCATTTT.

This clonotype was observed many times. DNA of the CDR3: TGTGCCAGCAACCGGGACAGTTACACAGATACGCAGTATTTT. Translated: CASNRDSYTDTQYF. The V gene is TRBV28, the J gene TRBJ2-3, with 7 bases aligning to TRBD1. The CDR3 covers 14 residues. V shed 7 bases and J 2 bases; nucleotides not matched to a gene: 6. Germline CDR1 and CDR2: MDHEN and SYDVKM.

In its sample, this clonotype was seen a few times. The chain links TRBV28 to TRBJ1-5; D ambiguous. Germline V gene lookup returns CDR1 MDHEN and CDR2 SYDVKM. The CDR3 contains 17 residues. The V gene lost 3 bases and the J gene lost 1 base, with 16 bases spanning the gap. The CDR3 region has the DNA TGTGCCAGCAGTTTGAGCAGGCCGGAGGACAGCAATCAGCCCCAGCATTTT. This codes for CASSLSRPEDSNQPQHF.

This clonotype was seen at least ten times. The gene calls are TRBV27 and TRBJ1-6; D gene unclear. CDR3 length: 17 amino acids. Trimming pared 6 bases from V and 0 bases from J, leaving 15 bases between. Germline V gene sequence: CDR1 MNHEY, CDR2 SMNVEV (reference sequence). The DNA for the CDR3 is TGTGCCAGCAGCTCGGAGACCAGCGGCTCCTATAATTCACCCCTCCACTTT. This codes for CASSSETSGSYNSPLHF.

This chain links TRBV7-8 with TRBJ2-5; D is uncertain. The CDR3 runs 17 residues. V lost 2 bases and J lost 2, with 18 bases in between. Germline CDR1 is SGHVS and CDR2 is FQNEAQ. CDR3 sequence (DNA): TGTGCCAGCAGCTTAACTTTAGTCGTGGGGTTGCAAGAGACCCAGTACTTC. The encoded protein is CASSLTLVVGLQETQYF.

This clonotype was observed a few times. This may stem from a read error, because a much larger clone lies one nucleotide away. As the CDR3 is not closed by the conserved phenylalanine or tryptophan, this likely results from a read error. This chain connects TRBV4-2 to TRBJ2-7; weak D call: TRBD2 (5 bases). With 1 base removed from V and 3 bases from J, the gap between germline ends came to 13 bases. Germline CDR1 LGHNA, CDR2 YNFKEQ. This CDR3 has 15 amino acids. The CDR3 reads CASSQGATEDYEQYS. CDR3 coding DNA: TGTGCCAGCAGCCAAGGTGCGACGGAGGACTACGAGCAGTACTCC.

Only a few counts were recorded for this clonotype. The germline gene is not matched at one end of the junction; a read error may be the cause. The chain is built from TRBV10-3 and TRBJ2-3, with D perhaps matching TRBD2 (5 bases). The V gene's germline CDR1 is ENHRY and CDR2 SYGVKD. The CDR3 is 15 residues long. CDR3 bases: TGTGCCAGCAGTGGGTATAGCGTCCGATCGGATACGCAGTATTTT. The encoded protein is CASSGYSVRSDTQYF.

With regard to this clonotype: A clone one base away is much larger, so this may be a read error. In DNA, the CDR3 is TGTGCCTGCAGCTCGGGACATGGTCAGCCCCAGCATTTT. Residues: CACSSGHGQPQHF. This chain connects TRBV13 to TRBJ1-5; a possible D gene is TRBD1 (6 bases). Germline CDR1 and CDR2: PRHDT and FYEKMQ (reference sequence). This CDR3 spans 13 amino acids.

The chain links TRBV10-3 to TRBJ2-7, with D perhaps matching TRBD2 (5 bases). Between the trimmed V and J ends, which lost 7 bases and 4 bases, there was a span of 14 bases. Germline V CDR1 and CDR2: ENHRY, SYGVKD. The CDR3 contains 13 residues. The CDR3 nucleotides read TGTGCCATCAATCGGGAACGGAGATACGAGCAGTACTTC. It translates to CAINRERRYEQYF.